The 8 T cell receptor beta chains reported below all come from one sample, sequenced in a study of cytomegalovirus exposure and HLA in healthy donors. Use of 60 Vbeta and 13 Jbeta primers characterized the PCR. The protocol was immunoSEQ multiplex PCR, while the TCRdb copy is restricted to in-frame clones and leaves out a portion. Of roughly 120,000 clones detected, approximately 80% appear once; the ten largest clones hold 9.5% to 15%. The specimen sequenced was PBMCs. The receptor source for this set is a woman between 40 and 55 years old in good health and CMV-seropositive.

V gene TRBV2 combines with J gene TRBJ1-4; D gene ambiguous. V was trimmed by 6 bases and J by 0 bases, leaving 11 bases between them. Looked up from germline, CDR1 is SNHLY and CDR2 is FYNNEI. The CDR3 spans 15 residues. The CDR3 spells CASRGYSATNEKLFF. Written as DNA, the CDR3 is TGTGCCAGCAGAGGCTACAGTGCAACTAATGAAAAACTGTTTTTT.

The chain links TRBV2 to TRBJ2-5; 7 nucleotides match TRBD2. The DNA end favors TRBJ2-7, so the J call may be wrong. The germline CDR1 and CDR2 sequences are SNHLY and FYNNEI. This CDR3 contains 15 residues. CDR3 protein: CASSEAPGLAYEQYF. For the CDR3, the DNA is TGTGCCAGCAGTGAAGCTCCTGGACTAGCCTACGAGCAGTACTTC.

Points on this clone: At one of its ends the junction is not consistent with the germline gene, which may arise from a read error. The chain carries TRBV29-1 and TRBJ1-2, with D perhaps matching TRBD1 (5 bases). CDR3 size: 14 residues. The germline gives CDR1 SQVTM, CDR2 ANQGSEA. CDR3 DNA sequence: TGCAGCGCTGGGGGGGACGCCGCTGGGTATGTCTACACCTTC. It yields the protein CSAGGDAAGYVYTF.

The V and J genes are TRBV6-6 and TRBJ2-5; D may be TRBD1 (5 bases). The end of the DNA is better explained by TRBJ2-7, so the J call may be wrong. This CDR3 region has 15 residues. Germline assignment: CDR1 MNHNY and CDR2 SVGAGI (reference sequence). This CDR3 reads CASSPVGQGFSEQYF. Written as DNA, the CDR3 is TGTGCCAGCAGCCCGGTGGGGCAGGGCTTCTCCGAGCAGTACTTC.

The gene calls are TRBV4-1 and TRBJ1-3; D is unresolved. Germline CDR1 and CDR2: MGHRA and YSYEKL. V was clipped by 1 base and J by 0 bases, with 13 bases between them. The CDR3 sequence is 17 residues long. This CDR3 reads CASSQGLLGGSGNTIYF. The CDR3 DNA follows: TGCGCCAGCAGCCAAGGATTATTAGGAGGCTCTGGAAACACCATATATTTT.

The gene calls are TRBV4-1 and TRBJ2-7; 7 bases map to TRBD1. V gave up 1 base and J gave up 0 bases; unmatched junction bases: 6. The CDR3 runs to 16 residues. The germline V gene has CDR1 MGHRA and CDR2 YSYEKL. The chain's CDR3 is CASSQGARTGSYEQYF. The DNA of the CDR3 is TGCGCCAGCAGCCAAGGGGCCCGGACAGGCTCCTACGAGCAGTACTTC.

The chain is built from TRBV5-6 and TRBJ2-7, with 8 bases aligning to TRBD2. This CDR3 has 16 amino acids. J lost 5 bases, V lost 2 bases, and 12 bases had no gene match. CDR1 is SGHDT, CDR2 YYEEEE, per germline. The CDR3 here is CASSLFFGTSRDEQYF. CDR3 nucleotides: TGTGCCAGCAGCTTATTTTTCGGGACTAGTCGCGACGAGCAGTACTTC.

The chain has TRBV28 and TRBJ1-5, with TRBD1 matching 7 bases. The CDR3 covers 15 residues. Trimming took 5 bases from V and 2 from J; bases not matched to a gene: 6. Germline V gene lookup returns CDR1 MDHEN and CDR2 SYDVKM. CDR3 loop: CASSTGQVGNQPQHF. DNA for the CDR3: TGTGCCAGCAGTACAGGACAGGTTGGCAATCAGCCCCAGCATTTT.